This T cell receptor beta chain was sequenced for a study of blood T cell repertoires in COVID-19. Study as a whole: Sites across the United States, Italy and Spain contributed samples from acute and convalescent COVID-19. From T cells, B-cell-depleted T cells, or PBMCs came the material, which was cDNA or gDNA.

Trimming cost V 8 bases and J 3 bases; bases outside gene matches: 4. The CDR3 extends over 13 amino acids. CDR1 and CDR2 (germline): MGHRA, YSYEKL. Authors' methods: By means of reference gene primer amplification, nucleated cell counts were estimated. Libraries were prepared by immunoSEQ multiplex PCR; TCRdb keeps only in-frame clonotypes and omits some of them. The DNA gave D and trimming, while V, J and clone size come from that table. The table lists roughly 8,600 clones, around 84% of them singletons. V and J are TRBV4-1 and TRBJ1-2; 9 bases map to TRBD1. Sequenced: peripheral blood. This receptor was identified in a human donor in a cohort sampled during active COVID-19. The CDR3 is CASGTGRHYGYTF. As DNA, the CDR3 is TGCGCCAGCGGGACAGGGCGGCACTATGGCTACACCTTC.